What follows is one T cell receptor (beta chain) and its context. Its antigen is not identified. The source of the sample is a study of T-cell reconstitution after alpha-beta-depleted transplantation in children. Whole-study results and caveats: One year after transplant, T-cell counts and diversity came mostly from newly produced T cells. Diversity of TCRbeta at day 60 was high in some patients, arising from surviving recipient T cells and thymic progenitors. Expanded graft clones, several hundred of them, were reportedly the source of alpha-beta T cells about two months after transplant.

V lost 10 bases to trimming and J lost 2 bases; unmatched junction nucleotides: 9. The CDR3 has 14 amino acids. Germline V gene lookup returns CDR1 MNHNS and CDR2 SASEGT. Construction of the TCRbeta library involved unique molecular identifiers. TCRdb re-called the PCR reads through MiXCR, storing one row per CDR3 protein. The sample yields 700,000 to 950,000 distinct CDR3 sequences, about 15% seen once. The chain recombines TRBV6-1 with TRBJ2-7; the match to TRBD1 covers 9 bases. This sequence was found in a male patient between 5 and 17 years old who had a stem cell transplant for acute lymphoblastic leukemia, so the T cells may come from the graft donor. Sequencing was performed on PBMCs, mostly from graft donor cells, taken 360 days after TCRalphabeta/CD19-depleted stem cell transplant. CDR3: CATAPGQGTYEQYF. CDR3 coding DNA: TGTGCCACAGCCCCGGGACAGGGAACCTACGAGCAGTACTTC.